This is a list of T cell receptor beta chains from one sample in a study of tumor-infiltrating lymphocytes in primary liver carcinoma. Using its own MiXCR run on the multiplex PCR reads, TCRdb lists one record per CDR3 protein. The table records roughly 100,000 distinct CDR3 sequences, 80% to 85% of them present only once. Sequencing used liver tumor tissue from sampling region 3. Receptor source: a man aged 40-49 years with primary liver carcinoma and hepatitis B virus infection. The CDR3 runs from the conserved cysteine through the conserved F or W. Rows may omit the clone size; those that give it use once, few, many or a size class.

size: -; V: TRBV11-2; J: TRBJ2-3; length: 16; CDR3: CAGSLQAGVSTDRQYF
size: -; V: TRBV11-3; J: TRBJ2-1; length: 14; CDR3: CVSNLGVSNNEQFF
size: -; V: TRBV4-3; J: TRBJ2-7; length: 15; CDR3: CASSHSGTGAYEQYF
size: many; V: TRBV28; J: TRBJ2-1; length: 17; CDR3: CASSPRLAGTLIPEQFF
size: -; V: TRBV29-1; J: TRBJ2-3; length: 15; CDR3: CSVSGTSGRGGTQYF
size: -; V: TRBV29-1; J: TRBJ2-7; length: 16; CDR3: CSVDRSGAVGSYEQYF
size: -; V: TRBV11-2; J: TRBJ1-1; length: 13; CDR3: CASSFGENTEAFF
size: once; V: TRBV11-2; J: TRBJ2-5; length: 15; CDR3: CTSSLGACGEETQYF
size: -; V: TRBV6-1; J: TRBJ2-3; length: 15; CDR3: CVSKSQGRGTDTHYF
size: -; V: TRBV28; J: TRBJ2-7; length: 14; CDR3: CASSRRGLSSEQYF
size: -; V: TRBV18; J: TRBJ1-2; length: 15; CDR3: CASSPTDGGLYGYTF
size: once; V: TRBV12-3/TRBV12-4; J: TRBJ1-5; length: 15; CDR3: CVSTQGTAINQSQHF
size: -; V: TRBV4-2; J: TRBJ2-5; length: 20; CDR3: CASSQEPVTSGISPRETQYF
size: few; V: TRBV5-4; J: TRBJ2-3; length: 14; CDR3: CASSLASRTDTQYF
size: -; V: TRBV10-3; J: TRBJ1-1; length: 15; CDR3: CAISESKLQNTEALF
size: -; V: TRBV28; J: TRBJ2-3; length: 14; CDR3: CASSKTVLTDTHYF
size: -; V: TRBV4-2; J: TRBJ2-2; length: 15; CDR3: CTSSQLTDHIGELFF
size: -; V: TRBV12-3/TRBV12-4; J: TRBJ2-1; length: 14; CDR3: CASMTSRRCNEQFF
size: once; V: TRBV29-1; J: TRBJ2-3; length: 13; CDR3: CSTSGAGTDMQYF
size: -; V: TRBV12-3/TRBV12-4; J: TRBJ2-2; length: 14; CDR3: CASRRYGSTGELFF
size: many; V: TRBV5-4; J: TRBJ2-1; length: 14; CDR3: CASSLWGRAGEQFF
size: -; V: TRBV29-1; J: TRBJ2-1; length: 15; CDR3: CSSTGTQGSYYVQFF
size: -; V: TRBV29-1; J: TRBJ1-2; length: 15; CDR3: CSVSSGVGRLSGYTF
size: -; V: TRBV5-1; J: TRBJ1-3; length: 16; CDR3: CASSLDEQNPGKTIYF
size: -; V: TRBV4-1; J: TRBJ2-5; length: 16; CDR3: CASNQVFSGLKETQYF
size: -; V: TRBV10-3; J: TRBJ2-4; length: 15; CDR3: CAISGNWKAKNIQHF
size: -; V: TRBV6-1; J: TRBJ1-2; length: 12; CDR3: CAGLTGAYGYIF
size: -; V: TRBV28; J: TRBJ2-1; length: 15; CDR3: CARGDRPNSYNEQFF
size: -; V: TRBV11-1; J: TRBJ1-2; length: 15; CDR3: CASSQGQGQSYGYTF
size: many; V: TRBV10-3; J: TRBJ2-2; length: 15; CDR3: CAISVGSSNTGELFF
size: many; V: TRBV10-2; J: TRBJ1-6; length: 14; CDR3: CASSESTVNSPLHF
size: -; V: TRBV29-1; J: TRBJ2-2; length: 12; CDR3: CSVMDNTGELLF
size: -; V: TRBV11-3; J: TRBJ2-3; length: 15; CDR3: CASSQGGLQGETQYF
size: few; V: TRBV4-1; J: TRBJ2-2; length: 15; CDR3: CGSSPGVVNTGELFF
size: -; V: TRBV20-1; J: TRBJ1-1; length: 13; CDR3: CSTSRPANTEAFF
size: few; V: TRBV20-1; J: TRBJ2-7; length: 14; CDR3: CSAKYGGRYYEQYF
size: -; V: TRBV5-6; J: TRBJ1-6; length: 12; CDR3: CACSFSGLGKHF
size: -; V: TRBV29-1; J: TRBJ1-1; length: 15; CDR3: CSGAPGWPMNTEVLF
size: -; V: TRBV12-3/TRBV12-4; J: TRBJ2-7; length: 13; CDR3: CASRKKWEPEQYF
size: -; V: TRBV29-1; J: TRBJ1-1; length: 12; CDR3: CSVSQGRAEAVF
size: -; V: TRBV4-2; J: TRBJ2-3; length: 18; CDR3: CASGPGLAGEVGTDTQYF
size: -; V: TRBV29-1; J: TRBJ2-4; length: 14; CDR3: CSVLVIWAKNIQYF
size: -; V: TRBV6-5; J: TRBJ1-1; length: 14; CDR3: CVSSYRLTNTEAFF
size: -; V: TRBV11-2; J: TRBJ2-2; length: 16; CDR3: CASSSSSGASTEELFF
size: -; V: TRBV11-3; J: TRBJ2-1; length: 14; CDR3: CASSLSVSSKEQFF
size: -; V: TRBV29-1; J: TRBJ2-3; length: 12; CDR3: CNVDGGTHTQYF
size: -; V: TRBV5-4; J: TRBJ2-7; length: 15; CDR3: CTSSYTSGLTYEQYF
size: -; V: TRBV4-2; J: TRBJ2-5; length: 14; CDR3: CVSSQADWGETQYF
size: -; V: TRBV29-1; J: TRBJ2-4; length: 14; CDR3: CSALVIGAKNIQYF
size: -; V: TRBV5-1; J: TRBJ2-1; length: 19; CDR3: CASSLVSWEGCHLYNEQLF
size: once; V: TRBV6-2/TRBV6-3; J: TRBJ2-3; length: 16; CDR3: CASSYGLSRSEDTQYF
size: once; V: TRBV29-1; J: TRBJ2-3; length: 11; CDR3: CNIVLADTQYF
size: -; V: TRBV28; J: TRBJ1-5; length: 17; CDR3: CASNLPMGGTGGQAQHF
size: -; V: TRBV4-1; J: TRBJ2-7; length: 14; CDR3: CASSLNDKTYEQYF
size: -; V: TRBV20-1; J: TRBJ1-5; length: 12; CDR3: CSAGDSNQPQHF